This T cell receptor (beta chain) came from a study of shared clonotypes between healthy human individuals. About the study: Sampling drew on donors who were two women and a few men aged 18 to 49.

Comment on this clone: Its antigen is as yet unknown.

The CDR3 contains 14 residues. V lost 5 bases and J lost 7; bases outside the gene matches: 11. Germline assignment: CDR1 SGHTA and CDR2 FQGTGA. The study, taken as a whole, reports: Only blood was sampled; tissue repertoires likely differ.

All of the donors resided in Nashville, Tennessee, and each was a Caucasian adult. TCRdb's copy holds only in-frame clones and misses some; the assay was immunoSEQ multiplex PCR. The data hold roughly 500,000 clones, with about 79% observed a single time. Sequenced material: PBMCs. This receptor was identified in a woman in her 40s in good health. Some clones in this sample may be carry-over from other donors' samples. This rearrangement joins TRBV7-3 to TRBJ2-7, with 7 bases aligning to TRBD2. The CDR3 nucleotides read TGTGCCAGCAGCCCCCGTGGGGGGGTTGGGGAGCAGTACTTC. This translates into CASSPRGGVGEQYF.